This TCR beta chain was found in a study of blood T cell repertoires in COVID-19. Across the whole study: Acute and convalescent COVID-19 specimens originated in the United States, Italy and Spain. In each case, the material was cDNA or gDNA derived from T cells, B-cell-depleted T cells, or PBMCs.

Assignments of participants to cohorts depended upon their own reported clinical history. Germline trimming cut 3 bases from V and 7 bases from J; bases unmatched to any gene: 12. This CDR3 has 16 residues. CDR1 is SGHRS, CDR2 YFSETQ, per germline. This table comes from immunoSEQ multiplex PCR, and its TCRdb copy is limited to in-frame clones, with some not included. This table holds fewer than 250,000 clones, around 85% found once. The sample taken for sequencing was PBMCs or T cells enriched from blood (not recorded which). V and J are TRBV5-1 and TRBJ1-4; the match to TRBD1 covers 7 bases. This receptor was taken from a woman aged 25 to 39 who had recovered from COVID-19. CDR3 region: CASSSSLQGKTEKLFF. CDR3 DNA: TGCGCCAGCAGCTCGTCTTTACAGGGGAAGACTGAAAAACTGTTTTTT.